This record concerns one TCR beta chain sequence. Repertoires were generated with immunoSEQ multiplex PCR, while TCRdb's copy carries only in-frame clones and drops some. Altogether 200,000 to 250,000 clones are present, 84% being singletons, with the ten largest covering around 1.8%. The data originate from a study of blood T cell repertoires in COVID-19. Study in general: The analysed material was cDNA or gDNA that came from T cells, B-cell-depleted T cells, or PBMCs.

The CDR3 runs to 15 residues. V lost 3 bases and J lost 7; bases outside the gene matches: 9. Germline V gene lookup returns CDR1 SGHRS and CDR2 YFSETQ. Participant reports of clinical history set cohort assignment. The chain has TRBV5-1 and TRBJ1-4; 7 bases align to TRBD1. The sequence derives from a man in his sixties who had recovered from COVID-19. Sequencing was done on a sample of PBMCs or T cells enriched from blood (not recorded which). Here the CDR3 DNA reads TGCGCCAGCAGCTGGGGGGACAGTCTTAGTGAAAAACTGTTTTTT. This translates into CASSWGDSLSEKLFF.